The 20 T cell receptor beta chains in this list originate from one sample, sequenced in a study of blood T cell repertoires in COVID-19. Method: immunoSEQ multiplex PCR; TCRdb's copy keeps in-frame clones and lacks some. The sample gives about 290,000 clones, about 90% of which show up once; roughly 10% is in the top ten. Sequencing was performed on peripheral blood. Source of these receptors: a woman aged 30 to 39 with COVID-19, enrolled during active disease.

The J gene is TRBJ1-2, the V gene TRBV10-3; D is unclear. Trimming shortened V by 3 bases and J by 7 bases, and 18 bases separated the two germline ends. Germline V gene data show CDR1 as ENHRY and CDR2 as SYGVKD. The CDR3 is made up of 15 amino acids. The CDR3 sequence is CAISDPSVLEPGYTF. DNA for the CDR3: TGTGCCATCAGTGACCCCTCGGTTCTCGAACCTGGCTACACCTTC.

CDR3 in DNA: TGCGCCAGCAGCTTGGCCGGTAGGACTAGCGGGGTAAGCTCCTACAATGAGCAGTTCTTC. Translating it yields CASSLAGRTSGVSSYNEQFF. This chain joins TRBV5-1 and TRBJ2-1; 12 bases fit TRBD2. Unmatched junction bases numbered 10, after V lost 0 bases and J lost 0 bases. The CDR3 consists of 20 residues. Germline CDR1 reads SGHRS; CDR2 reads YFSETQ.

The chain couples TRBV19 to TRBJ1-1, with 10 bases lining up with TRBD1. The trim removed 7 bases at V and 7 bases at J, leaving 9 bases unmatched. This CDR3 is 14 amino acids long. Germline lookup yields CDR1 LNHDA and CDR2 SQIVND (reference sequence). The CDR3, as DNA: TGTGCCAGTATCCTCGGACAGGGGGGGGGTGAAGCTTTCTTT. This gives the protein CASILGQGGGEAFF.

The chain is built from TRBV4-1 and TRBJ2-3; D might be TRBD2 (7 bases). CDR1 MGHRA and CDR2 YSYEKL come from the germline V gene. V shed 3 bases and J shed 6 bases, with 22 bases lying between them. This CDR3 region has 17 residues. The CDR3 loop reads CASSQRGGTNQGDTQYF. CDR3 coding DNA: TGCGCCAGCAGCCAGAGGGGGGGGACTAATCAAGGGGATACGCAGTATTTT.

This chain links TRBV11-2 with TRBJ2-7; D perhaps matches TRBD1 (6 bases). V was pared by 1 base and J by 2 bases, with 12 bases between. The CDR3 has 15 residues. In germline, CDR1 is SGHAT, CDR2 FQNNGV. The CDR3 region has the DNA TGTGCCAGCAGCTTAGGTGGGGGCACCACCTACGAGCAGTACTTC. It encodes CASSLGGGTTYEQYF. Looking up the rest from reference TRBV11-2 and TRBJ2-7 gives the full variable domain: EAGVAQSPRYKIIEKRQSVAFWCNPISGHATLYWYQQILGQGPKLLIQFQNNGVVDDSQLPKDRFSAERLKGVDSTLKIQPAKLEDSAVYLCASSLGGGTTYEQYFGPGTRLTVT.

This chain uses TRBV7-8 with TRBJ1-5; D remains unclear. Germline V lookup: CDR1 SGHVS, CDR2 FQNEAQ. Trimming took off 0 bases at V and 0 bases at J, with 9 bases between the two ends. The CDR3 has 16 amino acids. The CDR3, as DNA: TGTGCCAGCAGCTTAGCCTCAGAATATAGCAATCAGCCCCAGCATTTT. Its translation: CASSLASEYSNQPQHF.

This sequence joins TRBV24-1 and TRBJ2-1; the match to TRBD2 covers 9 bases. V lost 3 bases to trimming and J lost 5 bases; unmatched junction nucleotides: 7. The CDR3 contains 16 residues. Looked up from germline, CDR1 is KGHDR and CDR2 is SFDVKD. The CDR3 DNA reads TGTGCCACCAGTGATCAAGCGGGGGGAACGGACAATGAGCAGTTCTTC. Translated: CATSDQAGGTDNEQFF.

This sequence joins TRBV2 and TRBJ1-6; TRBD1 matches at 7 bases. In germline, CDR1 is SNHLY, CDR2 FYNNEI. The CDR3 is 14 amino acids. The V and J ends lost 5 bases and 11 bases, in that order; junction bases with no gene match: 9. CDR3 amino acids: CASSPHPTGTPLHF. In nucleotides, the CDR3 is TGTGCCAGCAGTCCTCACCCGACAGGGACACCCCTCCACTTT.

The rearrangement links TRBV15 to TRBJ2-7, with 8 bases aligning to TRBD1. CDR3 length: 14 amino acids. Germline CDR1 is LNHNV and CDR2 is YYDKDF (reference sequence). The V and J ends lost 5 bases and 2 bases, in that order; junction bases with no gene match: 5. The CDR3 sequence is CATSVGQGPYEQYF. The DNA of the CDR3 is TGTGCCACCAGCGTCGGACAGGGCCCCTACGAGCAGTACTTC.

This chain uses TRBV7-8 with TRBJ2-7; weak D call: TRBD1 (6 bases). V was pared by 1 base and J by 2 bases, with 18 bases between. CDR1 and CDR2 (germline): SGHVS, FQNEAQ. The CDR3 consists of 17 residues. The CDR3 region has the DNA TGTGCCAGCAGCTTAGGGCCCCCTGCGCAGGGGCCCTACGAGCAGTACTTC. This sequence encodes CASSLGPPAQGPYEQYF.

The chain uses TRBV18 and TRBJ2-1; 7 bases agree with TRBD1. The length of the CDR3 is 15 residues. The V gene's germline CDR1 is KGHSH and CDR2 LQKENI. J lost 7 bases, V lost 6 bases, and 12 bases had no gene match. The CDR3 nucleotides are TGTGCCAGCTCCTTCGGACAGGCCCTTCGTAATGAGCAGTTCTTC. As protein: CASSFGQALRNEQFF.

The gene calls are TRBV6-5 and TRBJ1-2; no clear D gene. This CDR3 is built from 14 residues. Trimming left V 4 bases short and J 5 bases short, with 14 bases between. In germline, CDR1 is MNHEY, CDR2 SVGAGI. The DNA of the CDR3 is TGTGCCAGCAGTTTCACCGACACGTCTTATGGCTACACCTTC. Protein sequence: CASSFTDTSYGYTF.

The chain carries TRBV5-1 and TRBJ2-7; TRBD2 aligns across 16 bases. Germline CDR1 and CDR2: SGHRS and YFSETQ. The CDR3 is made up of 18 amino acids. The V segment lost 5 bases and the J segment 1 base; nucleotides outside the gene matches: 9. CDR3 region: CASSQGTSGGAYSYEQYF. The DNA for the CDR3 is TGCGCCAGCAGTCAAGGGACTAGCGGGGGGGCCTATTCCTACGAGCAGTACTTC.

The V and J genes are TRBV5-1 and TRBJ2-1, with 8 bases identical to TRBD1. CDR1 and CDR2 from the germline V gene are SGHRS and YFSETQ. After removal of 4 bases from V and 7 bases from J, the junction contained 4 bases not matched to a gene. CDR3 length: 13 residues. The CDR3 sequence is CASSPDRGNEQFF. For the CDR3, the DNA is TGCGCCAGCAGCCCCGACAGGGGTAATGAGCAGTTCTTC.

This clone came up a few times. V is TRBV7-9 and J is TRBJ2-7; 7 nucleotides line up with TRBD1. The CDR3 is 12 residues long. Trimming took 5 bases from V and 10 from J; bases not matched to a gene: 8. Germline CDR1 and CDR2: SEHNR and FQNEAQ (reference sequence). DNA of the CDR3: TGTGCCAGCAGCCCTCCCGGGACAGACCAGTACTTC. This codes for CASSPPGTDQYF.

The chain joins TRBV27 to TRBJ1-1; D is undetermined. Trimming shortened V by 4 bases and J by 0 bases, and 12 bases separated the two germline ends. Germline-derived CDR1 and CDR2 are MNHEY and SMNVEV (reference sequence). This CDR3 has 15 residues. The CDR3 spells CASSWFGRMNTEAFF. The CDR3 nucleotides are TGTGCCAGCAGTTGGTTCGGGAGAATGAACACTGAAGCTTTCTTT.

The J gene is TRBJ2-5, the V gene TRBV2; the match to TRBD2 covers 10 bases. V dropped 9 bases and J dropped 5; count of bases not matched to a gene: 12. The CDR3 is 15 amino acids. CDR1 and CDR2 (germline): SNHLY, FYNNEI. The CDR3 spells CASRAGGTSRETQYF. The CDR3 DNA follows: TGTGCCAGTAGAGCGGGGGGGACCAGCCGGGAGACCCAGTACTTC.

The sample holds one count of this clone. The chain links TRBV2 to TRBJ1-5; TRBD1 agrees at 9 bases. The V gene end was trimmed by 5 bases and the J gene end by 1 base; junction bases not matched to a gene: 3. Germline V gene lookup returns CDR1 SNHLY and CDR2 FYNNEI. The CDR3 runs 15 residues. The DNA for the CDR3 is TGTGCCAGCAGTCGGGACAGGGAGAGCAATCAGCCCCAGCATTTT. It translates to CASSRDRESNQPQHF. The full variable domain, with the rest looked up from reference TRBV2 and TRBJ1-5, is EPEVTQTPSHQVTQMGQEVILRCVPISNHLYFYWYRQILGQKVEFLVSFYNNEISEKSEIFDDQFSVERPDGSNFTLKIRSTKLEDSAMYFCASSRDRESNQPQHFGDGTRLSIL.

The sample holds one count of this clone. The V call is TRBV7-2, the J call TRBJ1-2, with a tentative D call TRBD1 (5 bases). This CDR3 has 15 amino acids. The germline V and J ends were trimmed by 10 bases and 5 bases, with 23 bases remaining between them. Looked up from germline, CDR1 is SGHTA and CDR2 is FQGNSA. The DNA of the CDR3 is TGTGCCACCTCTATCCTGGCGACAGCCGGTTATGGCTACACCTTC. Residues: CATSILATAGYGYTF.

The V gene is TRBV5-5, the J gene TRBJ2-1, with TRBD2 matching 7 bases. CDR1 SGHKS and CDR2 YYEKEE come from the germline V gene (reference sequence). Trimming at V came to 4 bases and at J to 3 bases, leaving 7 bases not matched to a gene. This CDR3 is built from 15 residues. The CDR3 spells CASSPTRGDYNEQFF. In DNA form, the CDR3 reads TGTGCCAGCAGCCCCACTCGGGGGGACTACAATGAGCAGTTCTTC.